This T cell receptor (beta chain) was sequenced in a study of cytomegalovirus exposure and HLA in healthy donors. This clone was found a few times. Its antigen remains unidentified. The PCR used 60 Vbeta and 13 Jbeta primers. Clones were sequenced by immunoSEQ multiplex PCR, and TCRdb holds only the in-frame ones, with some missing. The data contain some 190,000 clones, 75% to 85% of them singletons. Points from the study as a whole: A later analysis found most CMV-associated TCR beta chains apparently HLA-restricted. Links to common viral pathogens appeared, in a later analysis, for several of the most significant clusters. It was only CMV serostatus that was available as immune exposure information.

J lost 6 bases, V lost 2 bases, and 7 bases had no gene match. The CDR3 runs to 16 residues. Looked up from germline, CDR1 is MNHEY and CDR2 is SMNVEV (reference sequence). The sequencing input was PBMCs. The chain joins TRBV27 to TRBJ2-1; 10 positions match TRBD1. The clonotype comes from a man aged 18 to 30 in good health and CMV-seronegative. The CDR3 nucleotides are TGTGCCAGCAGTTTAGAGGGACAGGGGCCGATCAATGAGCAGTTCTTC. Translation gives CASSLEGQGPINEQFF.